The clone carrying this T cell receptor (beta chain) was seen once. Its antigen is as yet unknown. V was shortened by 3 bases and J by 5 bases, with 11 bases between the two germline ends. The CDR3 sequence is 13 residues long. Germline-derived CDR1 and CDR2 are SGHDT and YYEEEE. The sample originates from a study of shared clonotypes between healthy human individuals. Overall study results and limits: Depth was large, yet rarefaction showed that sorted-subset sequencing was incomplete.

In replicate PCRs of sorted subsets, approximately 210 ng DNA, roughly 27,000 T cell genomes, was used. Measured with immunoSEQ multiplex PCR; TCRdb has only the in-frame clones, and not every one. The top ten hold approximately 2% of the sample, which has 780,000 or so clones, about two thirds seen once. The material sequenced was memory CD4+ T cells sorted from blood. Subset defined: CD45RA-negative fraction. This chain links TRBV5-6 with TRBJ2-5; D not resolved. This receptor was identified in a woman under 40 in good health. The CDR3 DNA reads TGTGCCAGCAGCTACGGACCAGCGGAGACCCAGTACTTC. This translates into CASSYGPAETQYF.